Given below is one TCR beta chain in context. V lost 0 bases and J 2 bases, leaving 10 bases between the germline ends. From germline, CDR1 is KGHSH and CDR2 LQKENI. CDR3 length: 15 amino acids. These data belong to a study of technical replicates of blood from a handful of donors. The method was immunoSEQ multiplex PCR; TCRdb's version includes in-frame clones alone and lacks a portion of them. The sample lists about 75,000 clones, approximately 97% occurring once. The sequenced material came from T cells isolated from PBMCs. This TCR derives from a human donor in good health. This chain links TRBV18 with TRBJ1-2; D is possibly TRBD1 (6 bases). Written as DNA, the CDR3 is TGTGCCAGCTCACCACCAGTAGGGACAAACTATGGCTACACCTTC. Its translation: CASSPPVGTNYGYTF.